This T cell receptor beta chain comes out of a study of blood T cells in healthy people across ages. Sample-barcoded 5' priming and a J-beta primer mix drove a second PCR of roughly 6 to 12 cycles. A template-switch adaptor with 12 random nucleotides tagged each cDNA molecule. Each CDR3 protein is one row after TCRdb ran MiXCR on the 5' RACE reads. This table holds about 1.7 million distinct CDR3 sequences, roughly 30% found once. Study outcomes and limitations: TCR beta diversity was tightly associated with the proportion of naive T cells.

This clonotype was observed a few times. No antigen is known for it. V shed 5 bases and J 6 bases; nucleotides not matched to a gene: 21. The length of the CDR3 is 19 residues. Germline V gives CDR1 SGHTA, CDR2 FQGNSA. The V and J genes are TRBV7-2 and TRBJ2-1; 8 nucleotides agree with TRBD2. The sequencing input was blood. The source is a woman aged 25 to 39 in good health. CDR3 in amino acids: CASSPSLGAGELYGNEQFF. CDR3 nucleotides: TGTGCCAGCAGCCCCTCTCTGGGAGCGGGAGAGTTATATGGCAATGAGCAGTTCTTC.